The rows below give T cell receptor beta chains drawn from one sample of a study of CD4 T cells in relation to SARS-CoV-2 and coronaviruses. The method was immunoSEQ multiplex PCR; TCRdb's version includes in-frame clones alone and lacks a portion of them. The sample yields about 41,000 clones, roughly 84% seen once. Antigens of these TCRs are unknown. What was sequenced was naive CD4+ T cells from PBMCs, cultured in vitro. These receptors were taken from an adult with COVID-19. CDR3s include the opening cysteine and the closing phenylalanine or tryptophan. The D gene is left open where the match is weak. Not all rows give a size; the values are once, few, many and, for expanded clones, a class.

cdr3_length	v_call	clone_size	d_call	j_call	cdr3_aa	cdr3_nt
18	TRBV27	-	TRBD2	TRBJ2-3	CASSLVSTSAISTDTQYF	TGTGCCAGCAGTTTAGTCTCAACTAGCGCGATAAGCACAGATACGCAGTATTTT
16	TRBV9	-	-	TRBJ1-3	CASSHPGPSSGNTIYF	TGTGCCAGCAGTCACCCAGGTCCGAGCTCTGGAAACACCATATATTTT
11	TRBV20-1	-	-	TRBJ2-5	CSATPKETQYF	TGCAGTGCTACCCCTAAAGAGACCCAGTACTTC
14	TRBV7-9	few	-	TRBJ2-1	CASSFVGVTNEQFF	TGTGCCAGCAGCTTTGTAGGGGTAACAAATGAGCAGTTCTTC
15	TRBV19	-	-	TRBJ2-1	CASRIRRADYNEQFF	TGTGCCAGTAGGATCCGGAGGGCGGACTACAATGAGCAGTTCTTC
13	TRBV27	few	TRBD2	TRBJ2-1	CASRGLADNEQFF	TGTGCCAGCAGGGGACTAGCGGACAATGAGCAGTTCTTC
15	TRBV5-1	-	TRBD2	TRBJ2-1	CASRSGTSGNNEQFF	TGCGCCAGCAGATCCGGGACTAGCGGGAACAATGAGCAGTTCTTC
14	TRBV24-1	-	-	TRBJ2-3	CATSERDSTDTQYF	TGTGCCACCAGTGAGCGGGACAGCACAGATACGCAGTATTTT
11	TRBV7-9	-	-	TRBJ2-5	CASSWRETQYF	TGTGCCAGCAGCTGGCGAGAGACCCAGTACTTC
19	TRBV19	-	TRBD2	TRBJ2-5	CASRRTSGRRGFKEETQYF	TGTGCCAGTCGAAGGACTAGCGGGAGGAGGGGATTCAAGGAAGAGACCCAGTACTTC
13	TRBV3-1/TRBV3-2	few	-	TRBJ2-7	CASSQVRGYEQYF	TGTGCCAGCAGCCAAGTCCGCGGTTACGAGCAGTACTTC
15	TRBV28	-	-	TRBJ1-2	CASSTLPTASYGYTF	TGTGCCAGCAGTACCCTCCCGACGGCCTCCTATGGCTACACCTTC
13	TRBV6-5	-	-	TRBJ2-5	CASRQPGQETQYF	TGTGCCAGCAGACAACCGGGACAAGAGACCCAGTACTTC
16	TRBV24-1	-	TRBD2	TRBJ2-1	CATSDSGRVPNNEQFF	TGTGCCACCAGTGATTCCGGGAGGGTCCCCAACAATGAGCAGTTCTTC
16	TRBV5-1	-	-	TRBJ2-3	CASSRADRPDTDTQYF	TGCGCCAGCAGCCGGGCAGACAGGCCGGACACAGATACGCAGTATTTT
14	TRBV6-5	-	-	TRBJ1-1	CASSIMDLNTEAFF	TGTGCCAGCAGCATCATGGATCTGAACACTGAAGCTTTCTTT
14	TRBV5-4	-	-	TRBJ1-2	CASSLLMEGGGYTF	TGTGCCAGCAGCTTGCTGATGGAGGGGGGAGGCTACACCTTC
16	TRBV5-6	-	TRBD2	TRBJ2-1	CASSFALAGAYNEQFF	TGTGCCAGCAGCTTTGCGCTAGCGGGAGCTTACAATGAGCAGTTCTTC
12	TRBV3-1/TRBV3-2	-	-	TRBJ1-1	CASRGTAHEAFF	TGTGCCAGCAGGGGCACAGCCCATGAAGCTTTCTTT
12	TRBV5-1	-	-	TRBJ2-7	CASSLEGYEQYF	TGCGCCAGCAGCTTGGAAGGCTACGAGCAGTACTTC
14	TRBV11-3	-	-	TRBJ2-7	CASSDARSSYEQYF	TGTGCCAGCAGTGATGCTAGGAGCTCCTACGAGCAGTACTTC